This entry is about one T cell receptor beta chain. The data originate from a study of blood T cell repertoires in COVID-19. The method was immunoSEQ multiplex PCR; TCRdb's version includes in-frame clones alone and lacks a portion of them. The sample contains under 450,000 clones, 75% to 90% of which appear only once. V shed 8 bases, J shed 8 bases, and the junction held 9 bases outside the gene matches. This CDR3 contains 14 residues. Germline CDR1 is SGHVS and CDR2 is FQNEAQ. The material sequenced was PBMCs or T cells enriched from blood (not recorded which). V is TRBV7-8 and J is TRBJ1-6; TRBD1 aligns across 7 bases. The clonotype was recovered from a woman in her fifties or sixties who had recovered from COVID-19. In nucleotides, the CDR3 is TGTGCCAGCCTACCCGGGACAGCTTATTCACCCCTCCACTTT. Amino acid sequence: CASLPGTAYSPLHF.